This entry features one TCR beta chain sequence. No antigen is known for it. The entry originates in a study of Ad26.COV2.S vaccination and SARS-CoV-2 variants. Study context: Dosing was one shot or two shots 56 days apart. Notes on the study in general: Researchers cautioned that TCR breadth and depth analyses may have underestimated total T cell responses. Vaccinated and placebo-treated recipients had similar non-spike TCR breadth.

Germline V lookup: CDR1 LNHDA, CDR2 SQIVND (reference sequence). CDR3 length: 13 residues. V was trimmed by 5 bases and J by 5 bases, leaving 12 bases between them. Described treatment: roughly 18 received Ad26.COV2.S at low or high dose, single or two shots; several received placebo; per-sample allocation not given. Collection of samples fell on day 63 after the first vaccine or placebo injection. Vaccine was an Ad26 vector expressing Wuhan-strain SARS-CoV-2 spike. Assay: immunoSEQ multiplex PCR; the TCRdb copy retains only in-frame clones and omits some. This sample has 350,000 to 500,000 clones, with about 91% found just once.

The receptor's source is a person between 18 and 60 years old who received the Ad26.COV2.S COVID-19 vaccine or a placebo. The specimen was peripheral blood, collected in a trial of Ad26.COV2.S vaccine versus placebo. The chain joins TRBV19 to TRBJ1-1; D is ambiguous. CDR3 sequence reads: CASSPREITEAFF. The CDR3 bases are TGTGCCAGTAGTCCCCGGGAAATAACTGAAGCTTTCTTT.